The 18 T cell receptor beta chains listed next were all sequenced from one sample in a study of T cell repertoires in cytomegalovirus infection. TCRdb analysed the reads with MiXCR anew, one entry per CDR3 protein. This sample has 150,000 to 200,000 distinct CDR3 sequences, with about 30% found just once. Input material: PBMCs. The origin of the receptors is a human donor in good health (CMV status not recorded). Some clones in this sample may be carry-over from other donors' samples.

This clonotype was counted a few times. The chain is built from TRBV29-1 and TRBJ2-5; TRBD1 is a possible D gene (5 bases). Per the germline V gene, CDR1 is SQVTM and CDR2 is ANQGSEA. Trimming cost V 5 bases and J 5 bases, with 9 bases left between them. The CDR3 consists of 11 residues. The CDR3 bases are TGCAGCGTTTGGACACTCGAGACCCAGTACTTC. Translation: CSVWTLETQYF.

This clonotype was counted only a few times. The chain uses TRBV29-1 and TRBJ1-2; 8 positions match TRBD1. V lost 7 bases, J lost 8 bases, and 9 bases stayed unmatched. Germline CDR1 SQVTM, CDR2 ANQGSEA. The CDR3 runs 12 residues. The CDR3 coding sequence is TGCAGCGCTCAGACAGGGGTGTGGGGCTACACCTTC. Translation gives CSAQTGVWGYTF.

The CDR3 region is CASSLRQLETQYF. In DNA, the CDR3 is TGTGCCAGCAGCTTGCGACAGCTAGAGACCCAGTACTTC. This rearrangement joins TRBV11-3 to TRBJ2-5; the D gene is possibly TRBD1 (5 bases). Germline V lookup: CDR1 SGHNT, CDR2 YENEEA. The CDR3 loop spans 13 amino acids. Trimming stripped 3 bases from V and 4 bases from J, with 9 bases between.

The gene calls are TRBV2 and TRBJ2-1, with 10 nucleotides matching TRBD2. CDR3 length equals 14 residues. Unmatched junction bases numbered 7, after V lost 7 bases and J lost 7 bases. Germline CDR1 SNHLY, CDR2 FYNNEI. CDR3 DNA sequence: TGTGCCAGCACCAATCTAGCGGGAGCAAATGAGCAGTTCTTC. Protein: CASTNLAGANEQFF.

The J gene is TRBJ1-1, the V gene TRBV5-1; D may be TRBD1 (6 bases). V shed 1 base and J shed 1 base, with 11 bases lying between them. Germline V lookup: CDR1 SGHRS, CDR2 YFSETQ. CDR3 length equals 15 residues. The CDR3 reads CASSLQGMANTEAFF. The DNA of the CDR3 is TGCGCCAGCAGCTTGCAGGGGATGGCGAACACTGAAGCTTTCTTT. Using reference TRBV5-1 and TRBJ1-1 for the parts outside the CDR3, the full variable domain is KAGVTQTPRYLIKTRGQQVTLSCSPISGHRSVSWYQQTPGQGLQFLFEYFSETQRNKGNFPGRFSGRQFSNSRSEMNVSTLELGDSALYLCASSLQGMANTEAFFGQGTRLTVV.

This clonotype was seen at least ten times. The gene calls are TRBV5-5 and TRBJ1-5; no clear D. Germline assignment: CDR1 SGHKS and CDR2 YYEKEE (reference sequence). The CDR3 has 15 residues. V was cut by 3 bases and J by 7 bases, with 17 bases left in between. The DNA of the CDR3 is TGTGCCAGCAGCTATAATATCGTTTCGGGACAGCCCCAGCATTTT. This translates into CASSYNIVSGQPQHF. Using reference TRBV5-5 and TRBJ1-5 for the parts outside the CDR3, the full variable domain is DAGVTQSPTHLIKTRGQQVTLRCSPISGHKSVSWYQQVLGQGPQFIFQYYEKEERGRGNFPDRFSARQFPNYSSELNVNALLLGDSALYLCASSYNIVSGQPQHFGDGTRLSIL.

This clonotype was seen more than once but under ten times. The chain couples TRBV2 to TRBJ1-1, with a possible D match to TRBD1 (5 bases). V shed 5 bases and J shed 0 bases, with 13 bases lying between them. This CDR3 spans 15 amino acids. The germline gives CDR1 SNHLY, CDR2 FYNNEI. In DNA form, the CDR3 reads TGTGCCAGCAGTCTCGGGGGGACCATGAACACTGAAGCTTTCTTT. Translated: CASSLGGTMNTEAFF.

CDR3 amino acids: CAISDIGQAEAFF. The DNA of the CDR3 is TGTGCCATCAGTGATATCGGGCAGGCTGAAGCTTTCTTT. The rearrangement joins TRBV10-3 to TRBJ1-1; D is undetermined. This CDR3 region has 13 residues. Trimming left V 3 bases short and J 6 bases short, with 11 bases between. Germline V gene data show CDR1 as ENHRY and CDR2 as SYGVKD.

The sample holds a few counts of this clonotype. The V gene is TRBV5-4, the J gene TRBJ1-1; possibly TRBD1 for D (6 bases). The CDR3 sequence is 16 residues long. Germline V gene data show CDR1 as SGHNT and CDR2 as YYREEE (reference sequence). V was shortened by 6 bases and J by 1 base, with 19 bases between the two germline ends. CDR3 DNA sequence: TGTGCCAGCACCCGTGGCGGGGGCGCCTGGAACACTGAAGCTTTCTTT. Its protein product is CASTRGGGAWNTEAFF.

This clonotype turned up a few times. The chain recombines TRBV6-5 with TRBJ1-2; D ambiguous. Germline V gene data show CDR1 as MNHEY and CDR2 as SVGAGI. V dropped 0 bases and J dropped 4 bases, with 3 bases sitting between them. The CDR3 is 12 amino acids. The chain's CDR3 is CASSYSGYGYTF. The CDR3 DNA sequence: TGTGCCAGCAGTTACTCGGGCTATGGCTACACCTTC.

The chain couples TRBV30 to TRBJ2-6; D unresolved. V was trimmed by 6 bases and J by 2 bases, leaving 14 bases between them. Per germline, CDR1 GTSNPN and CDR2 SVGIG (reference sequence). The CDR3 is made up of 15 amino acids. The CDR3: CACPKGSTGANVLTF. The CDR3 nucleotides are TGTGCCTGCCCCAAGGGTAGCACTGGGGCCAACGTCCTGACTTTC. Full variable domain (rest looked up from reference TRBV30 and TRBJ2-6): SQTIHQWPATLVQPVGSPLSLECTVEGTSNPNLYWYRQAAGRGLQLLFYSVGIGQISSEVPQNLSASRPQDRQFILSSKKLLLSDSGFYLCACPKGSTGANVLTFGAGSRLTVL.

This clonotype was counted only a few times. The chain links TRBV7-8 to TRBJ1-2, with 11 positions matching TRBD1. Germline CDR1 reads SGHVS; CDR2 reads FQNEAQ. J was trimmed by 5 bases and V by 5 bases; bases with no gene match: 7. The CDR3 spans 15 residues. CDR3 DNA sequence: TGTGCCAGCAGCCCCAGGACAGGGGGCAATTATGGCTACACCTTC. Encoded protein: CASSPRTGGNYGYTF.

The rearrangement joins TRBV7-2 to TRBJ2-1; D might be TRBD1 or TRBD2, each matching 6 bases. Germline assignment: CDR1 SGHTA and CDR2 FQGNSA. This CDR3 region has 17 residues. V lost 5 bases and J 0 bases, leaving 17 bases between the germline ends. The CDR3 protein is CASSLQGGLSSYNEQFF. CDR3 bases: TGTGCCAGCAGCCTCCAAGGGGGGTTAAGCTCCTACAATGAGCAGTTCTTC. The full variable domain, in which reference TRBV7-2 and TRBJ2-1 provide the parts outside the CDR3, is GAGVSQSPSNKVTEKGKDVELRCDPISGHTALYWYRQSLGQGLEFLIYFQGNSAPDKSGLPSDRFSAERTGGSVSTLTIQRTQQEDSAVYLCASSLQGGLSSYNEQFFGPGTRLTVL.

The rearrangement joins TRBV3-1 to TRBJ1-5, with TRBD1 as a possible D gene (5 bases). With 1 base removed from V and 4 bases from J, the gap between germline ends came to 14 bases. CDR3 size: 16 residues. CDR1 is LGHDT and CDR2 is YNNKEL in the germline V gene (reference sequence). The CDR3 is CASSQGWDGENQPQHF. CDR3 sequence (DNA): TGTGCCAGCAGCCAAGGGTGGGACGGGGAAAATCAGCCCCAGCATTTT.

This clonotype was seen more than once but under ten times. The chain links TRBV4-3 to TRBJ1-5, with D possibly matching TRBD1 (6 bases). Germline assignment: CDR1 LGHNA and CDR2 YSLEER. CDR3 length: 17 residues. V lost 2 bases to trimming and J lost 6 bases, with 20 bases between them. CDR3 nucleotides: TGCGCCAGCAGCCAACGGCCTGTGGCAGGGGATAGTCAGCCCCAGCATTTT. This sequence encodes CASSQRPVAGDSQPQHF.

This chain connects TRBV7-2 to TRBJ1-5; D is ambiguous. V was trimmed by 0 bases and J by 5 bases, leaving 8 bases between them. CDR3 length equals 14 residues. Germline lookup yields CDR1 SGHTA and CDR2 FQGNSA. CDR3 sequence: CASSLAHVDQPQHF. The CDR3 DNA follows: TGTGCCAGCAGCTTAGCGCATGTGGATCAGCCCCAGCATTTT.

There are a few counts of this clonotype. The chain uses TRBV6-5 and TRBJ2-2, with a tentative D call TRBD2 (5 bases). Trimming took off 5 bases at V and 2 bases at J, with 12 bases between the two ends. Germline CDR1 reads MNHEY; CDR2 reads SVGAGI. The CDR3 runs to 15 residues. CDR3: CASSPNEGNTGELFF. The CDR3 DNA is TGTGCCAGCAGTCCCAATGAGGGTAACACCGGGGAGCTGTTTTTT.

The chain combines TRBV18 with TRBJ2-7; D is unclear. Between the trimmed V and J ends, which lost 6 bases and 5 bases, there was a span of 14 bases. Germline values: CDR1 KGHSH, CDR2 LQKENI. The CDR3 runs to 13 residues. DNA of the CDR3: TGTGCCAGCTCCCAGAATGGCAGAGACGAGCAGTACTTC. As protein: CASSQNGRDEQYF.